This T cell receptor (beta chain) was recovered during a study of shared clonotypes between healthy human individuals. Findings and caveats of the study: Donor scarcity curtailed the genetic and exposure-history diversity represented herein. The sharing of 4% to 5.5% of naive CD4 clonotypes was seen across a handful of donors.

Comment on this clone: As yet, its antigen is unknown.

Clones were read by immunoSEQ multiplex PCR, and TCRdb kept only the in-frame ones, dropping some. Among hundreds of thousands of clones listed, less than 96% were seen once. This CDR3 is 14 amino acids long. Germline CDR1 and CDR2: LNHNV and YYDKDF (reference sequence). Between the trimmed V and J ends, which lost 1 base and 9 bases, there was a span of 14 bases. The receptor was derived from a woman aged 25 to 39 in good health. The V and J genes are TRBV15 and TRBJ2-3, with TRBD1 as a possible D gene (6 bases). What was sequenced was naive CD4+ T cells sorted from blood. Subset of the sample: CD45RA+ positively selected. DNA of the CDR3: TGTGCCACCAGCAGAGCCTTGCCGCAGGGGACGCAGTATTTT. It encodes CATSRALPQGTQYF. Supplemented by reference TRBV15 and TRBJ2-3, the full variable domain reads DAMVIQNPRYQVTQFGKPVTLSCSQTLNHNVMYWYQQKSSQAPKLLFHYYDKDFNNEADTPDNFQSRRPNTSFCFLDIRSPGLGDTAMYLCATSRALPQGTQYFGPGTRLTVL.